This TCR beta chain was identified in a study of shared clonotypes between healthy human individuals (dated by TCRdb to 2018 to 2021). In the study overall: The cohort included three men and a couple of women between 18 and 49 years of age. Between about 0.85 and 9.5 billion PBMCs per donor were obtained by leukapheresis. For each donor, three plates each were used for CD4 naive and CD4 memory, two plates were used for CD8 naive, and one plate was used for CD8 memory. To increase sequencing depth and limit assay-specific biases, TCR repertoire library preparation and sequencing were carried out by different laboratories using diverse techniques. The study deeply sequenced blood TCR repertoires of about 5 healthy adults to estimate repertoire size and the extent of clonotype sharing between individuals. General findings and caveats noted by the study authors: Pairwise subsampling led to the expectation that sequencing depth would affect the degree of clonotype sharing among donors. Sampling was restricted to blood, and TCR repertoires in tissue are likely to differ from TCR repertoires in blood. Even with the large sequencing depth, rarefaction of the sorted-subset datasets indicated that sequencing was incomplete. Across several donors, approximately 5% of naive CD4, 3% to 3.5% of naive CD8, approximately 2.5% of memory CD4, and approximately 0.4% of memory CD8 clonotypes were shared. Higher generation probabilities were observed for clonotypes shared by all four sorted-subset donors than for non-shared clonotypes. Naive subsets generally had larger estimated clonotype richness than memory subsets did. Because the study included a small number of donors, the genetic and exposure-history diversity represented was limited.

TCR CDR3 regions were amplified from genomic DNA by multiplex PCR using the deep immunoSEQ assay. Extracted genomic DNA from each cell subset was spread evenly across all wells of several immunoSEQ 96-well plates, with each plate serving as a replicate. For sorted subsets, about 200 ng genomic DNA, equal to 30,000 or so T cell genomes, was loaded into each replicate PCR. The purified libraries were quantified using a Qubit 3.0 fluorometer, sized with a Bioanalyzer 2100, and then quantified again using the KAPA Library Quantification kit. Each immunoSEQ 96-well plate was sequenced on its own single-read 150-cycle Illumina NextSeq 550 flow cell. The study's processing was this. Because the immunoSEQ output included only junctional sequences and no quality scores, the filtering could not be the same as the filtering used for full-length reads. To assign V/J genes and CDR3, sequences were annotated against IMGT germline references using PyIR, a Python wrapper for IgBLAST v1.9. Reads with weak V/J assignments (E-value above 1e-6), missing CDR3, stop codons, out-of-frame junctions, or ambiguous translated residues were removed. V3J clonotypes were defined by identical inferred V gene, J gene, and CDR3 amino acid sequence. Percentage overlap between repertoires was calculated by dividing the number of shared unique clonotypes by the size of the smaller repertoire. Richness of each repertoire was evaluated using RTK rarefaction, the Chao1 estimator, and Recon v2.1 estimates of unobserved clonotypes. OLGA was used to compute generation probabilities for all TCRbeta clonotypes that the gDNA method yielded from four donors. Entries here come from immuneACCESS through TCRdb and include only in-frame sequences with V and J called. Some clones fail to appear in such tables; in the studies checked, an unresolved V gene covers under half of the shortfall, and the cause of the remainder is unknown. D and trimming come from the DNA, and the V and J calls and clone size come from that table. In this sample the table shows millions of clones, approximately 94% of which occur a single time. The ten most abundant clones make up more than 1.5% of the sample.

Remarks on this clone: The antigen it binds to is not known. The record has no base qualities; no much larger clone is one base away.

For the CD8 naive samples, CD45RO-negative cells were positively selected for CCR7, yielding a CD45RA+CCR7+ population from which TemRA cells were excluded. Healthy HIV-negative adults with no recently reported acute infections or vaccinations were included as donors. Every donor was a Caucasian adult residing in Nashville, Tennessee, USA. Blood was obtained by leukapheresis, after which PBMCs were separated by Ficoll-Histopaque density gradient centrifugation and cryopreserved in liquid nitrogen vapor phase. Purity and quantity of every magnetically sorted T cell population were checked by analytical flow cytometry. Each sorted fraction had its genomic DNA isolated and then quantified by UV absorbance on a Nanodrop 2000c. The CDR3 measures 16 amino acids from cysteine to phenylalanine. Here the CDR3 DNA is all that survives: 48 bases in frame from base 1. The germline V gene yields SGHTA for CDR1 and FQGTGA for CDR2. Trimming takes 0 bases from V and 0 bases from J, and the germline ends sit 12 bases apart.

The sequenced material came from naive CD8+ T cells from PBMCs. This specimen's cell subset or site label, interpreted: CD45RA+CCR7+. This sequence was found in a man younger than 35 in good health. Some clones in this sample may be carry-over from other donors' samples. The sequence joins TRBV7-3 to TRBJ2-7, with TRBD2 tentatively as D gene (6 bases match). The bases are TGTGCCAGCAGCTTAACCGGCGGGGCCCCCTCCTACGAGCAGTACTTC. The translation is CASSLTGGAPSYEQYF. Where the CDR3 stops, the reference TRBV7-3 and TRBJ2-7 genes take over; the full variable domain is GAGVSQTPSNKVTEKGKYVELRCDPISGHTALYWYRQSLGQGPEFLIYFQGTGAADDSGLPNDRFFAVRPEGSVSTLKIQRTERGDSAVYLCASSLTGGAPSYEQYFGPGTRLTVT.